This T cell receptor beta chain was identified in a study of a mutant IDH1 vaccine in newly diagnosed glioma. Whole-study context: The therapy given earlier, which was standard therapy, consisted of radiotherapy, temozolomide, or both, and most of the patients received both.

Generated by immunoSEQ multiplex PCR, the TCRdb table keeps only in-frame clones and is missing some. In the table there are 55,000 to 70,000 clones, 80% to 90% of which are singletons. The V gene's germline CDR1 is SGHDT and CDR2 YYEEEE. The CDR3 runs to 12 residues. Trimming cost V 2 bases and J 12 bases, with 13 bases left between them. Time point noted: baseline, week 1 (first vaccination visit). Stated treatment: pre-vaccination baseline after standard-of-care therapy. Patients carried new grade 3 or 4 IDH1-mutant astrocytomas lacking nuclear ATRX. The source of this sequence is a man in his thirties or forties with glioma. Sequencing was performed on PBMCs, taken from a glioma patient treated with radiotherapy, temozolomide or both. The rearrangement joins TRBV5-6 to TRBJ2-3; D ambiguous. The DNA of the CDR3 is TGTGCCAGCAGCTTTGGGTCGTTGTTACAGTATTTT. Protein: CASSFGSLLQYF.